Listed here are 13 T cell receptor beta chains from one sample, sequenced in a study of CD8+ T cells in alopecia areata. RNA was extracted and reverse transcribed into cDNA as the sequencing template. TCRdb's copy holds only in-frame clones and misses some; the assay was immunoSEQ multiplex PCR. The sample lists around 150,000 clones, roughly 60% occurring once. The sequenced sample consisted of CD8+ T cells sorted from blood. The receptors originated from a human donor in good health.

The chain links TRBV6-6 to TRBJ2-2; D is unresolved. The CDR3 spans 16 residues. V gave up 6 bases and J gave up 2 bases, with 16 bases separating them. Germline loops: CDR1 MNHNY, CDR2 SVGAGI (reference sequence). CDR3 sequence reads: CASRPFTIINTGELFF. CDR3 bases: TGTGCCAGCAGGCCGTTCACGATTATAAACACCGGGGAGCTGTTTTTT.

The V gene is TRBV29-1, the J gene TRBJ1-1, with unresolved D. CDR1 is SQVTM, CDR2 ANQGSEA, per germline. The CDR3 is 13 residues long. Trimming pared 4 bases from V and 0 bases from J, leaving 9 bases between. The CDR3 coding sequence is TGCAGCGTTGTATCCCTCATGAACACTGAAGCTTTCTTT. Protein product: CSVVSLMNTEAFF.

The gene calls are TRBV4-1 and TRBJ2-1; 7 nucleotides line up with TRBD2. V lost 0 bases to trimming and J lost 4 bases; unmatched junction nucleotides: 18. The CDR3 covers 20 residues. The germline V gene encodes CDR1 MGHRA and CDR2 YSYEKL. For the CDR3, the DNA is TGCGCCAGCAGCCAAGAGATCCCGGGGAGGGCGAGGGGCTGGTACAATGAGCAGTTCTTC. Amino acids: CASSQEIPGRARGWYNEQFF.

This clone was found a few times. The rearrangement links TRBV28 to TRBJ1-1, with D tentatively TRBD1 (5 bases). Per germline, CDR1 MDHEN and CDR2 SYDVKM. The CDR3 spans 15 residues. Trimming took 6 bases from V and 1 from J, leaving 15 bases between them. For the CDR3, the DNA is TGTGCCAGCAGCGGGATGACAGATAGGAACACTGAAGCTTTCTTT. It yields the protein CASSGMTDRNTEAFF. The variable domain in full, completed from reference TRBV28 and TRBJ1-1, reads DVKVTQSSRYLVKRTGEKVFLECVQDMDHENMFWYRQDPGLGLRLIYFSYDVKMKEKGDIPEGYSVSREKKERFSLILESASTNQTSMYLCASSGMTDRNTEAFFGQGTRLTVV.

In its sample, this clone was seen many times. This chain links TRBV28 with TRBJ2-1; D may be TRBD1 or TRBD2 (5 bases each). V was pared by 2 bases and J by 6 bases, with 14 bases between. The CDR3 runs to 15 residues. The germline CDR1 and CDR2 sequences are MDHEN and SYDVKM. The CDR3 DNA reads TGTGCCAGCAGTTTAGGAGTTGGGGGAAGCAATGAGCAGTTCTTC. It is translated as CASSLGVGGSNEQFF.

At least ten counts were recorded for this clone. The chain carries TRBV7-2 and TRBJ2-3; 13 bases align to TRBD2. CDR3 length: 15 amino acids. With V trimmed by 6 bases and J by 6 bases, 6 bases remained unmatched. The germline V gene encodes CDR1 SGHTA and CDR2 FQGNSA. Written as DNA, the CDR3 is TGTGCCAGCAGTTGGACTAGCGGGAGTGGTGATACGCAGTATTTT. Protein product: CASSWTSGSGDTQYF.

In this sample, this clone turned up a few times. The chain employs TRBV5-6 and TRBJ2-3; D ambiguous. The CDR3 has 14 amino acids. The germline CDR1 and CDR2 sequences are SGHDT and YYEEEE. Trimming pared 0 bases from V and 4 bases from J, leaving 9 bases between. The CDR3 here is CASSLAGRADTQYF. CDR3 in DNA: TGTGCCAGCAGCTTGGCCGGCAGAGCAGATACGCAGTATTTT.

This clone was found a few times. The rearrangement uses TRBV27 and TRBJ1-2; TRBD1 is a possible D gene (5 bases). V lost 9 bases and J lost 4, with 24 bases in between. Germline values: CDR1 MNHEY, CDR2 SMNVEV (reference sequence). The length of the CDR3 is 16 residues. CDR3: CASWSAPTGLVYGYTF. The CDR3 DNA is TGTGCCAGTTGGAGTGCCCCGACGGGACTGGTCTATGGCTACACCTTC.

The chain joins TRBV15 to TRBJ2-3; D is possibly TRBD1 or TRBD2 (5 bases each). The CDR3 has 18 amino acids. V was cut by 0 bases and J by 1 base, with 17 bases left in between. Germline CDR1 LNHNV, CDR2 YYDKDF (reference sequence). CDR3 in amino acids: CATSRDEGSAWGTDTQYF. Here the CDR3 DNA reads TGTGCCACCAGCAGAGATGAGGGGAGTGCCTGGGGCACAGATACGCAGTATTTT. The full variable domain, its missing parts supplied by reference TRBV15 and TRBJ2-3, is DAMVIQNPRYQVTQFGKPVTLSCSQTLNHNVMYWYQQKSSQAPKLLFHYYDKDFNNEADTPDNFQSRRPNTSFCFLDIRSPGLGDTAMYLCATSRDEGSAWGTDTQYFGPGTRLTVL.

The chain joins TRBV5-6 to TRBJ2-3; the match to TRBD2 covers 8 bases. The CDR3 is made up of 19 amino acids. J lost 1 base, V lost 0 bases, and 13 bases had no gene match. Germline V lookup: CDR1 SGHDT, CDR2 YYEEEE. CDR3 sequence: CASSLGPKTGTRGTDTQYF. Here the CDR3 DNA reads TGTGCCAGCAGCTTGGGTCCCAAGACCGGGACTAGGGGCACAGATACGCAGTATTTT.

A few counts support this clone. The same CDR3 arises from other DNA sequences in this sample as well. This rearrangement joins TRBV27 to TRBJ2-1; TRBD1 agrees at 9 bases. Unmatched junction bases numbered 5, after V lost 7 bases and J lost 4 bases. CDR3 size: 14 residues. CDR1 and CDR2 (germline): MNHEY, SMNVEV (reference sequence). This CDR3 reads CASKETGGYNEQFF. The DNA of the CDR3 is TGTGCCAGCAAGGAGACAGGGGGTTACAATGAGCAGTTCTTC.

This clone was seen only a few times. The J gene is TRBJ2-5, the V gene TRBV4-1, with D possibly TRBD2 on 5 matching bases. V lost 4 bases, J lost 5 bases, and 14 bases lay in between. CDR1 and CDR2 (germline): MGHRA, YSYEKL. The length of the CDR3 is 14 residues. The chain's CDR3 is CASSPYRGIETQYF. The CDR3 bases are TGCGCCAGCAGCCCCTACCGGGGTATCGAGACCCAGTACTTC.

This clone has at least ten counts. The rearrangement links TRBV29-1 to TRBJ2-3; the D gene is possibly TRBD2 (5 bases). V lost 2 bases and J lost 2, with 11 bases in between. Germline values: CDR1 SQVTM, CDR2 ANQGSEA. The CDR3 consists of 14 residues. CDR3 residues: CSVEYAGYTDTQYF. The CDR3 DNA follows: TGCAGCGTTGAATATGCGGGCTACACAGATACGCAGTATTTT.